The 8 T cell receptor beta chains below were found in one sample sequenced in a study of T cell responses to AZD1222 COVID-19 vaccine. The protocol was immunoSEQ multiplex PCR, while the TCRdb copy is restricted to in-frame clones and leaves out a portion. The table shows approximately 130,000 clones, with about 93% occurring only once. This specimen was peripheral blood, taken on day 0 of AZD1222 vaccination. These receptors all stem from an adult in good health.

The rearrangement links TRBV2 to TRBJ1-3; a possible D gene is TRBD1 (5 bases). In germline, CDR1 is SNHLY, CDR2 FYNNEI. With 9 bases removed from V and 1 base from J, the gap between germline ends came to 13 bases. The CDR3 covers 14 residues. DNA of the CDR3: TGTGCCAGTACCCGGAGGGGTTCTGGAAACACCATATATTTT. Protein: CASTRRGSGNTIYF.

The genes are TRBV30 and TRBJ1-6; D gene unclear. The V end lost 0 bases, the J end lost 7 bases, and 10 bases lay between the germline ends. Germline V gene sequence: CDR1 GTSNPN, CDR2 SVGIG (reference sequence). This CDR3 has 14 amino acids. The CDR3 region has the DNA TGTGCCTGGAGTGTACACCCCCAAAATTCACCCCTCCACTTT. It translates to CAWSVHPQNSPLHF.

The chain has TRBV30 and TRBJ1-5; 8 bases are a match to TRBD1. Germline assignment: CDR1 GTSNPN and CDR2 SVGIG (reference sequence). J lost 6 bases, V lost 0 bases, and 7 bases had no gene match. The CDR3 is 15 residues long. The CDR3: CAWSVGAGGGQPQHF. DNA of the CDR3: TGTGCCTGGAGTGTCGGTGCAGGGGGCGGTCAGCCCCAGCATTTT.

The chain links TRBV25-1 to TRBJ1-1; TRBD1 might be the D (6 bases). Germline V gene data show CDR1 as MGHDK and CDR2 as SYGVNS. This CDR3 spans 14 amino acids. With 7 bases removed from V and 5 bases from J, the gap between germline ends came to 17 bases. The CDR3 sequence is CASTQTGFGTEAFF. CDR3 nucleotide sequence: TGTGCCAGCACACAAACAGGGTTCGGTACTGAAGCTTTCTTT.

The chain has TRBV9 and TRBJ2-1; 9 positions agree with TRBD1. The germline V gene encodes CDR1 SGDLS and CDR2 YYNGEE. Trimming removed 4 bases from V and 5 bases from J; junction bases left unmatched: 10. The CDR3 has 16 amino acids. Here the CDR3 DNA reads TGTGCCAGCAGCCTTCGGACAGGGGACGGCGACAATGAGCAGTTCTTC. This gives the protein CASSLRTGDGDNEQFF. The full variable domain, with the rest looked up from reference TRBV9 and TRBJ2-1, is DSGVTQTPKHLITATGQRVTLRCSPRSGDLSVYWYQQSLDQGLQFLIQYYNGEERAKGNILERFSAQQFPDLHSELNLSSLELGDSALYFCASSLRTGDGDNEQFFGPGTRLTVL.

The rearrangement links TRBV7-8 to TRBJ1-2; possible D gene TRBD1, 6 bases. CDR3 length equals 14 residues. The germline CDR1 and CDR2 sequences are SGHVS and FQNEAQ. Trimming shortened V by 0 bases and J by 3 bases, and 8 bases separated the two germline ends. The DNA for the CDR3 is TGTGCCAGCAGCTTAGCCGCAGGGGACTATGGCTACACCTTC. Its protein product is CASSLAAGDYGYTF.

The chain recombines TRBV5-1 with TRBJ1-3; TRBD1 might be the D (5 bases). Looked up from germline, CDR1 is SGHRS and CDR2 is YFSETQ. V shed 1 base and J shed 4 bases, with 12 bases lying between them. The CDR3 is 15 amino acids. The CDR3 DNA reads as TGCGCCAGCAGCTTGACGGGACCGTGGGGAAACACCATATATTTT. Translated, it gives CASSLTGPWGNTIYF. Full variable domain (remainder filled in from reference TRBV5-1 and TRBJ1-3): KAGVTQTPRYLIKTRGQQVTLSCSPISGHRSVSWYQQTPGQGLQFLFEYFSETQRNKGNFPGRFSGRQFSNSRSEMNVSTLELGDSALYLCASSLTGPWGNTIYFGEGSWLTVV.

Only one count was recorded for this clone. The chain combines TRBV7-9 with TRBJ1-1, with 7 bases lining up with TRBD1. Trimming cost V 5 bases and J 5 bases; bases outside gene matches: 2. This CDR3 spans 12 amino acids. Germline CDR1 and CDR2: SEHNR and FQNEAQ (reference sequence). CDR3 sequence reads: CASSEGATEAFF. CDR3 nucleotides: TGTGCCAGCAGCGAGGGGGCGACTGAAGCTTTCTTT.